Below, 27 T cell receptor beta chains from the same sample are listed, as sequenced in a study of blood T cell repertoires in COVID-19. Measured with immunoSEQ multiplex PCR; TCRdb has only the in-frame clones, and not every one. The sample contains 65,000 or so clones, roughly four fifths of which appear only once. The sequenced sample was peripheral blood. The receptors shown here come from a man in his sixties with acute or convalescent COVID-19.

V usage is TRBV9 and J usage is TRBJ1-2; D call uncertain. CDR1 and CDR2 from the germline V gene are SGDLS and YYNGEE. V lost 5 bases to trimming and J lost 8 bases, with 16 bases between them. This CDR3 has 13 amino acids. The CDR3 nucleotides are TGTGCCAGCAGGTACAGCGCGGGCTCGGGCTACACCTTC. This translates into CASRYSAGSGYTF. The entire variable domain, with the rest obtained from reference TRBV9 and TRBJ1-2, is as follows: DSGVTQTPKHLITATGQRVTLRCSPRSGDLSVYWYQQSLDQGLQFLIQYYNGEERAKGNILERFSAQQFPDLHSELNLSSLELGDSALYFCASRYSAGSGYTFGSGTRLTVV.

The chain employs TRBV29-1 and TRBJ2-1, with a possible D match to TRBD1 (5 bases). Trimming removed 1 base at V and 8 bases at J, with 15 bases between. Germline V lookup: CDR1 SQVTM, CDR2 ANQGSEA. This CDR3 comprises 14 residues. The CDR3 DNA reads as TGCAGCGTTGAAGGTAGGGGCCTTTTGGATGAGCAGTTCTTC. It specifies CSVEGRGLLDEQFF.

The V and J genes are TRBV9 and TRBJ1-6; D is uncertain. In germline, CDR1 is SGDLS, CDR2 YYNGEE. Trimming took off 0 bases at V and 8 bases at J, with 9 bases between the two ends. The CDR3 extends over 14 amino acids. CDR3 sequence (DNA): TGTGCCAGCAGCGTAGCCCTGGGAGATTCACCCCTCCACTTT. It is translated as CASSVALGDSPLHF.

The V and J genes are TRBV5-1 and TRBJ2-5; D not certain. V lost 3 bases and J lost 4, with 4 bases in between. Per the germline V gene, CDR1 is SGHRS and CDR2 is YFSETQ. The CDR3 has 11 amino acids. The CDR3 here is CASSSGETQYF. The CDR3, as DNA: TGCGCCAGCAGCTCGGGAGAGACCCAGTACTTC.

The chain is built from TRBV5-6 and TRBJ2-7; D gene uncertain. The CDR3 has 12 residues. CDR1 is SGHDT and CDR2 is YYEEEE in the germline V gene. V lost 0 bases and J lost 4, with 5 bases in between. This chain's CDR3 is CASSLGGYEQYF. CDR3 in DNA: TGTGCCAGCAGCTTGGGCGGTTACGAGCAGTACTTC.

As concerns this clone: Different DNA sequences within this sample yield the same CDR3. The rearrangement links TRBV5-1 to TRBJ1-4, with 10 bases identical to TRBD1. The V segment lost 4 bases and the J segment 7 bases; nucleotides outside the gene matches: 4. CDR1 and CDR2 from the germline V gene are SGHRS and YFSETQ. The CDR3 loop spans 14 amino acids. The CDR3 DNA reads as TGCGCCAGCAGCCCCGGACAGGGGGGTGAAAAACTGTTTTTT. This gives the protein CASSPGQGGEKLFF. Filled out from reference TRBV5-1 and TRBJ1-4, the complete variable domain reads KAGVTQTPRYLIKTRGQQVTLSCSPISGHRSVSWYQQTPGQGLQFLFEYFSETQRNKGNFPGRFSGRQFSNSRSEMNVSTLELGDSALYLCASSPGQGGEKLFFGSGTQLSVL.

About this clone itself: Other DNA sequences from this sample encode an identical CDR3 as well. V gene TRBV12-3 or TRBV12-4 combines with J gene TRBJ2-5; a weak D match, TRBD1 (6 bases). The V end was cut by 6 bases, the J end by 2 bases, with 7 bases between. The CDR3 extends over 12 amino acids. The DNA for the CDR3 is TGTGCCAGCAGCCAGGGGCAAGAGACCCAGTACTTC. Amino acid sequence: CASSQGQETQYF.

The gene calls are TRBV7-2 and TRBJ2-3, with D perhaps matching TRBD2 (5 bases). CDR1 and CDR2 (germline): SGHTA, FQGNSA. V lost 2 bases, J lost 2 bases, and 11 bases lay in between. This CDR3 is built from 15 residues. CDR3 region: CASSLMAGYTDTQYF. In nucleotides, the CDR3 is TGTGCCAGCAGCTTAATGGCGGGCTACACAGATACGCAGTATTTT. The entire variable domain, with the rest obtained from reference TRBV7-2 and TRBJ2-3, is as follows: GAGVSQSPSNKVTEKGKDVELRCDPISGHTALYWYRQSLGQGLEFLIYFQGNSAPDKSGLPSDRFSAERTGGSVSTLTIQRTQQEDSAVYLCASSLMAGYTDTQYFGPGTRLTVL.

The chain recombines TRBV30 with TRBJ2-1, with a weak D call TRBD2 (6 bases). Germline CDR1 is GTSNPN and CDR2 is SVGIG (reference sequence). Trimming took off 2 bases at V and 6 bases at J, with 17 bases between the two ends. The CDR3 length is 15 residues. CDR3 amino acids: CAWSSGLARLNEQFF. The CDR3 DNA follows: TGTGCCTGGAGTTCGGGGCTAGCGAGGCTCAATGAGCAGTTCTTC.

This clone was seen only once. V usage is TRBV10-3 and J usage is TRBJ1-2, with D unclear. Between the trimmed V and J ends, which lost 3 bases and 2 bases, there was a span of 10 bases. Per the germline V gene, CDR1 is ENHRY and CDR2 is SYGVKD. CDR3 length: 14 amino acids. CDR3 sequence reads: CAISDFNTNYGYTF. CDR3 nucleotide sequence: TGTGCCATCAGTGACTTCAACACCAACTATGGCTACACCTTC.

The chain combines TRBV19 with TRBJ1-2, with 10 bases fitting TRBD1. The length of the CDR3 is 16 residues. After removal of 10 bases from V and 4 bases from J, the junction contained 15 bases not matched to a gene. Germline V gene sequence: CDR1 LNHDA, CDR2 SQIVND (reference sequence). For the CDR3, the DNA is TGTGCCACCACCGGGACAGGGGCGTCCAGACCCTATGGCTACACCTTC. It specifies CATTGTGASRPYGYTF.

This clone occurred once. The chain recombines TRBV11-2 with TRBJ1-6, with 7 positions matching TRBD1. The CDR3 loop spans 15 amino acids. In germline, CDR1 is SGHAT, CDR2 FQNNGV. V lost 4 bases to trimming and J lost 8 bases; unmatched junction nucleotides: 8. CDR3 DNA: TGTGCCAGCAGCTACGGGACAGCAACTTATTCACCCCTCCACTTT. It is translated as CASSYGTATYSPLHF.

The V call is TRBV29-1, the J call TRBJ2-3; D is undetermined. Trimming removed 3 bases from V and 4 bases from J, with 17 bases in between. CDR1 is SQVTM and CDR2 is ANQGSEA in the germline V gene. The CDR3 covers 15 residues. The CDR3 loop reads CSVDDGMTGPDTQYF. Written as DNA, the CDR3 is TGCAGCGTTGATGACGGAATGACGGGTCCAGATACGCAGTATTTT.

The V and J genes are TRBV5-1 and TRBJ1-2; 10 nucleotides align to TRBD1. There are 14 residues in the CDR3. Germline values: CDR1 SGHRS, CDR2 YFSETQ. J gave up 2 bases and V 3 bases, and 1 base lay outside the gene matches. CDR3 sequence reads: CASSSGQGNYGYTF. Here the CDR3 DNA reads TGCGCCAGCAGCTCGGGACAGGGGAACTATGGCTACACCTTC.

CDR3 coding DNA: TGTGCCACCAGTGATTTGCGAGGAAAACTGTTTTTT. Protein product: CATSDLRGKLFF. The V and J genes are TRBV24-1 and TRBJ1-4; D remains ambiguous. The germline V gene has CDR1 KGHDR and CDR2 SFDVKD. This CDR3 region has 12 residues. V lost 0 bases to trimming and J lost 10 bases, with 5 bases between them.

This chain links TRBV10-3 with TRBJ1-2, with 9 bases lining up with TRBD1. Per germline, CDR1 ENHRY and CDR2 SYGVKD. V lost 3 bases to trimming and J lost 6 bases; unmatched junction nucleotides: 11. The CDR3 covers 16 residues. CDR3 sequence reads: CAISDSDGQGKDGYTF. The CDR3 DNA is TGTGCCATCAGTGACTCCGACGGACAGGGGAAAGATGGCTACACCTTC.

The chain links TRBV7-6 to TRBJ2-5; the match to TRBD2 covers 9 bases. Germline CDR1 and CDR2: SGHVS and FNYEAQ. The CDR3 length is 15 residues. Unmatched junction bases numbered 4, after V lost 1 base and J lost 4 bases. Here the CDR3 DNA reads TGTGCCAGCAGCTTAGTAAGCGGGGGGCGAGAGACCCAGTACTTC. Its translation is CASSLVSGGRETQYF. Using reference TRBV7-6 and TRBJ2-5 for the parts outside the CDR3, the full variable domain is GAGVSQSPRYKVTKRGQDVALRCDPISGHVSLYWYRQALGQGPEFLTYFNYEAQQDKSGLPNDRFSAERPEGSISTLTIQRTEQRDSAMYRCASSLVSGGRETQYFGPGTRLLVL.

V is TRBV15 and J is TRBJ1-6; a possible D gene is TRBD1 (5 bases). The germline CDR1 and CDR2 sequences are LNHNV and YYDKDF (reference sequence). CDR3 size: 15 residues. V lost 1 base to trimming and J lost 8 bases, with 12 bases between them. CDR3 amino acids: CATSRVSFRDSPLHF. Written as DNA, the CDR3 is TGTGCCACCAGCAGAGTGTCTTTCAGGGATTCACCCCTCCACTTT.

This chain uses TRBV24-1 with TRBJ2-7, with D perhaps TRBD1 (6 bases). In germline, CDR1 is KGHDR, CDR2 SFDVKD. CDR3 size: 14 residues. Trimming left V 1 base short and J 7 bases short, with 13 bases between. CDR3 residues: CATSDLRDTGEQYF. CDR3 nucleotide sequence: TGTGCCACCAGTGATTTACGGGACACCGGAGAGCAGTACTTC.

CDR3 in DNA: TGTGCCAGCAGTTTCCCGCCGAGTGACAGGTCCTATGGCTACACCTTC. Translated, it gives CASSFPPSDRSYGYTF. The rearrangement links TRBV6-2 or TRBV6-3 to TRBJ1-2, with D perhaps matching TRBD1 (6 bases). The germline V gene has CDR1 MNHEY and CDR2 SVGEGT. The CDR3 has 16 residues. Trimming pared 4 bases from V and 4 bases from J, leaving 19 bases between.

The rearrangement links TRBV30 to TRBJ1-6; D unresolved. The CDR3 spans 12 residues. The V and J ends lost 2 bases and 7 bases respectively, with 6 bases between them. Per the germline V gene, CDR1 is GTSNPN and CDR2 is SVGIG (reference sequence). CDR3 amino acids: CAWSYLNSPLHF. Here the CDR3 DNA reads TGTGCCTGGAGTTACCTAAATTCACCCCTCCACTTT.

This clone showed up just a few times. The chain joins TRBV9 to TRBJ2-7; D uncertain. V gave up 2 bases and J gave up 4 bases, with 13 bases separating them. The CDR3 runs to 14 residues. Germline V gene lookup returns CDR1 SGDLS and CDR2 YYNGEE. This chain's CDR3 is CASSVDPDSYEQYF. The CDR3 DNA sequence: TGTGCCAGCAGCGTGGATCCCGACTCTTACGAGCAGTACTTC.

The chain recombines TRBV5-1 with TRBJ2-7; the D gene is possibly TRBD2 (6 bases). The V gene lost 0 bases and the J gene lost 1 base, with 11 bases spanning the gap. CDR3 length: 15 amino acids. CDR1 is SGHRS, CDR2 YFSETQ, per germline. The DNA for the CDR3 is TGCGCCAGCAGCTTGGGCGGGGCCGAGTCCTACGAGCAGTACTTC. It is translated as CASSLGGAESYEQYF.

This clone occurred a few times. The chain links TRBV13 to TRBJ2-1; 15 bases are shared with TRBD2. The CDR3 has 16 amino acids. Germline V gives CDR1 PRHDT, CDR2 FYEKMQ (reference sequence). J lost 8 bases, V lost 5 bases, and 7 bases had no gene match. The CDR3 sequence: CASSLGLAGGGDEQFF. The CDR3 DNA reads TGTGCCAGCAGCCTGGGACTAGCGGGGGGCGGGGATGAGCAGTTCTTC.

The rearrangement uses TRBV7-9 and TRBJ1-1, with 7 bases that match TRBD1. Germline CDR1 is SEHNR and CDR2 is FQNEAQ (reference sequence). This CDR3 comprises 16 residues. The ends lost 6 bases at V and 1 base at J; junction bases unmatched: 11. CDR3 sequence reads: CASSYPTGNENTEAFF. The CDR3 DNA sequence: TGTGCCAGCAGTTACCCGACAGGGAACGAGAACACTGAAGCTTTCTTT.

The V gene is TRBV5-1, the J gene TRBJ2-7, with 8 positions matching TRBD1. V dropped 4 bases and J dropped 2; count of bases not matched to a gene: 5. CDR3 length: 14 amino acids. CDR1 and CDR2 from the germline V gene are SGHRS and YFSETQ. CDR3 loop: CASSPSGQAYEQYF. CDR3 in DNA: TGCGCCAGCAGCCCATCGGGACAGGCCTACGAGCAGTACTTC.

The chain carries TRBV7-8 and TRBJ1-2; 7 bases fit TRBD1. V was clipped by 3 bases and J by 3 bases; unmatched bases: 4. CDR1 SGHVS and CDR2 FQNEAQ come from the germline V gene. The length of the CDR3 is 14 residues. CDR3: CASSLTGQYYGYTF. The CDR3 DNA sequence: TGTGCCAGCAGCTTGACGGGACAGTACTATGGCTACACCTTC.